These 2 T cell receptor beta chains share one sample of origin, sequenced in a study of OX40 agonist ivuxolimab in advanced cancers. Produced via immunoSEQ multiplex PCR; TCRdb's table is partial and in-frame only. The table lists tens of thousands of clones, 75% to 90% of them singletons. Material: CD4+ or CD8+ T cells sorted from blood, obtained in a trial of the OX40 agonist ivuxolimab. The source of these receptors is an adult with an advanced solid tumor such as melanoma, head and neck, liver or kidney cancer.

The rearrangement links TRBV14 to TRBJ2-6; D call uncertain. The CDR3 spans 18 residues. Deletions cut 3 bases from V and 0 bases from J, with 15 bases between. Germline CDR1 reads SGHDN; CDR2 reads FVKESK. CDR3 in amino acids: CASSQGNPNYSGANVLTF. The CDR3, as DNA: TGTGCCAGCAGCCAGGGAAACCCGAATTACTCTGGGGCCAACGTCCTGACTTTC.

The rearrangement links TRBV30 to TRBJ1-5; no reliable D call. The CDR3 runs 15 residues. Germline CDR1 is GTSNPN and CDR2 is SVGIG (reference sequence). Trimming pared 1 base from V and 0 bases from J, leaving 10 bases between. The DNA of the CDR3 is TGTGCCTGGAGTGGTGGGGTCCATAGCAATCAGCCCCAGCATTTT. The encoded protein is CAWSGGVHSNQPQHF.